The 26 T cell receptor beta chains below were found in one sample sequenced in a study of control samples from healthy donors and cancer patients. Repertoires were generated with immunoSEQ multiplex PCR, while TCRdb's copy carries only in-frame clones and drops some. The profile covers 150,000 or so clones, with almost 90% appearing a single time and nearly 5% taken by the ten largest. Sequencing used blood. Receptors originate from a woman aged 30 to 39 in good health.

The CDR3 spells CSVEDPRVANYGYTF. For the CDR3, the DNA is TGCAGCGTTGAAGATCCCAGGGTAGCTAACTATGGCTACACCTTC. This chain joins TRBV29-1 and TRBJ1-2; possibly TRBD1 for D (5 bases). CDR3 length equals 15 residues. V was shortened by 0 bases and J by 0 bases, with 11 bases between the two germline ends. Per the germline V gene, CDR1 is SQVTM and CDR2 is ANQGSEA. The complete variable domain, with remaining parts taken from reference TRBV29-1 and TRBJ1-2, reads SAVISQKPSRDICQRGTSLTIQCQVDSQVTMMFWYRQQPGQSLTLIATANQGSEATYESGFVIDKFPISRPNLTFSTLTVSNMSPEDSSIYLCSVEDPRVANYGYTFGSGTRLTVV.

Here the CDR3 reads CASSYKWGETQYF. The DNA of the CDR3 is TGTGCCAGCAGTTACAAGTGGGGGGAGACCCAGTACTTC. The chain carries TRBV6-5 and TRBJ2-5, with D perhaps assigned TRBD1 or TRBD2 (5 bases each). Trimming removed 2 bases from V and 5 bases from J, with 9 bases in between. Germline-derived CDR1 and CDR2 are MNHEY and SVGAGI. The CDR3 extends over 13 amino acids.

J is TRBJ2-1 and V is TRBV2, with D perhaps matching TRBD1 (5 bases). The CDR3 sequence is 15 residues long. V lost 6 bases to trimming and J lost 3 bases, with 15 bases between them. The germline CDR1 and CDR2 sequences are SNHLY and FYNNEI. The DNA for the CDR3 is TGTGCCAGCAGCGGTCAGGACAAAGTCTACAATGAGCAGTTCTTC. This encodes CASSGQDKVYNEQFF.

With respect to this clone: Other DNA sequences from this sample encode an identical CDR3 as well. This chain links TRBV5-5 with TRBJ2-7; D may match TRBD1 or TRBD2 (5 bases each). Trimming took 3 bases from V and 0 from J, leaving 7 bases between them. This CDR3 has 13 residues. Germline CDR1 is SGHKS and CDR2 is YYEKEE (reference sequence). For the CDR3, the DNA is TGTGCCAGCAGCTACGGGACCTCCTACGAGCAGTACGTC. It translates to CASSYGTSYEQYV.

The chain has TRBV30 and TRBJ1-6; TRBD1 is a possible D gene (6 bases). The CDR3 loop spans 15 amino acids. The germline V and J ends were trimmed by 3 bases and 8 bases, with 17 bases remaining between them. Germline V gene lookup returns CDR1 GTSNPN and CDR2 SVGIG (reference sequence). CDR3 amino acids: CAWRPGGRPDSPLHF. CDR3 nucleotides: TGTGCCTGGAGACCCGGGGGCAGACCAGATTCACCCCTCCACTTT.

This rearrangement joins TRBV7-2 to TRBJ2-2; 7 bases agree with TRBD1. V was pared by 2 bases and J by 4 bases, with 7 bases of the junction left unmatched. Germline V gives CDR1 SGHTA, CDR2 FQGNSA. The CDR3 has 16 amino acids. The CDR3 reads CASSLPDRVSTGELFF. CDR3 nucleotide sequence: TGTGCCAGCAGCTTACCCGACAGGGTCAGCACCGGGGAGCTGTTTTTT.

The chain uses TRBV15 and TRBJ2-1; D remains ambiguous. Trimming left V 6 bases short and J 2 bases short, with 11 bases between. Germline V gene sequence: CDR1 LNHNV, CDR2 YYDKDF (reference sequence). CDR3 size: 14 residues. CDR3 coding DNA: TGTGCCACCAGTGTAGACTGGACCTACAATGAGCAGTTCTTC. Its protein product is CATSVDWTYNEQFF.

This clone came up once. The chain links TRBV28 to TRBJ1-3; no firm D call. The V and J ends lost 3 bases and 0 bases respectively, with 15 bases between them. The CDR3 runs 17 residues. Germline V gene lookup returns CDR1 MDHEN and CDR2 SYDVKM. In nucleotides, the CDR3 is TGTGCCAGCAGTTTTGCCGAGGACGGGAGCTCTGGAAACACCATATATTTT. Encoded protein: CASSFAEDGSSGNTIYF.

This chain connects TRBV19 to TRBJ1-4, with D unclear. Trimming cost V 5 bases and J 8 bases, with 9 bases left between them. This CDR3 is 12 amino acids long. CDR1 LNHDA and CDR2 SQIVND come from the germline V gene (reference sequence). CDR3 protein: CASSYRTEKLFF. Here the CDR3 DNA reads TGTGCCAGTAGTTATAGAACGGAAAAACTGTTTTTT.

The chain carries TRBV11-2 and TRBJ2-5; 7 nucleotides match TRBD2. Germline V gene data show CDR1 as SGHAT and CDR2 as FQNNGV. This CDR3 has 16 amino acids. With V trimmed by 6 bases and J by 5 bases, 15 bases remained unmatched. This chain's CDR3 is CASRKAGTTSGETQYF. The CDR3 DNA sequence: TGTGCCAGCAGGAAGGCCGGGACTACGAGTGGGGAGACCCAGTACTTC.

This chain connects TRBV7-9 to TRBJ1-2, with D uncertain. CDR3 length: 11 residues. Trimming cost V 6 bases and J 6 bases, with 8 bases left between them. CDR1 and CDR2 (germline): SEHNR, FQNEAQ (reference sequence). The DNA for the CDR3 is TGTGCCAGCAGTAACGGGGATGGCTACACCTTC. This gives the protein CASSNGDGYTF.

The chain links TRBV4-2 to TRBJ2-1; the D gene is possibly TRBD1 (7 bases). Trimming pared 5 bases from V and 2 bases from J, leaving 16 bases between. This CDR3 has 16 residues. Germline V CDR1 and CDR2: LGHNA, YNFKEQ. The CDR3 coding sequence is TGTGCCAGCAGCACAACGGCAGGGGGGACCTACAATGAGCAGTTCTTC. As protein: CASSTTAGGTYNEQFF.

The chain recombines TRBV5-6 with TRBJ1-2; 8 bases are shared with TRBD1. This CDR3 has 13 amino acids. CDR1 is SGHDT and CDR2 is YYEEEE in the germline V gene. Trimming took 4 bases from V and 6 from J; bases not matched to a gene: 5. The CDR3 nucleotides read TGTGCCAGCAGCCCGACAGGGGTTAATGGCTACACCTTC. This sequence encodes CASSPTGVNGYTF.

This CDR3 is CASSSGQGDEQFF. CDR3 in DNA: TGTGCCAGTAGTTCAGGACAGGGCGATGAGCAGTTCTTC. V and J are TRBV19 and TRBJ2-1; 8 nucleotides align to TRBD1. The CDR3 has 13 amino acids. V shed 5 bases and J 8 bases; nucleotides not matched to a gene: 5. CDR1 and CDR2 (germline): LNHDA, SQIVND (reference sequence).

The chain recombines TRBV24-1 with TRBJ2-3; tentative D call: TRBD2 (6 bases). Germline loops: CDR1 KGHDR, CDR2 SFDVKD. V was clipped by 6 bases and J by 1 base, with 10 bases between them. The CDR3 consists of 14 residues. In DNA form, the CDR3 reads TGTGCCACCAGTACAACGGGGGGCACAGATACGCAGTATTTT. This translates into CATSTTGGTDTQYF.

The CDR3 DNA reads TGTGCCATCAGTGTATCACAGAACACTGAAGCTTTCTTT. It translates to CAISVSQNTEAFF. The chain employs TRBV10-3 and TRBJ1-1, with D uncertain. The CDR3 is made up of 13 amino acids. The V and J ends lost 4 bases and 1 base respectively, with 7 bases between them. Germline V gene data show CDR1 as ENHRY and CDR2 as SYGVKD.

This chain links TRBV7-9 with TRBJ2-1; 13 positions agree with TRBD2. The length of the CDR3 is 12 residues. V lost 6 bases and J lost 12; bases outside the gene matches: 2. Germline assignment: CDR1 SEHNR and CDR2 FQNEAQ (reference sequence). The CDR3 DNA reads TGTGCCAGCAGACTAGCGGGAGGGACGCAGTTCTTC. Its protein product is CASRLAGGTQFF.

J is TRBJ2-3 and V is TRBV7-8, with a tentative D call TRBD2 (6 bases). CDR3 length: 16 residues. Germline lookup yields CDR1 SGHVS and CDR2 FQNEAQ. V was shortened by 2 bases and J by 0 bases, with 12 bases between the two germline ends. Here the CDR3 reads CASSLRVGLSTDTQYF. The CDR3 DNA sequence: TGTGCCAGCAGCTTAAGGGTGGGACTCAGCACAGATACGCAGTATTTT.

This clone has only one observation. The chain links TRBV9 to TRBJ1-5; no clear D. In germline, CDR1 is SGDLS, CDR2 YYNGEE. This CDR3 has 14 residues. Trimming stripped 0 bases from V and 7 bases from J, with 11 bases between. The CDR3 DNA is TGTGCCAGCAGCGTAGAGGCGGAAGGGCAGCCCCAGCATTTT. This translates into CASSVEAEGQPQHF.

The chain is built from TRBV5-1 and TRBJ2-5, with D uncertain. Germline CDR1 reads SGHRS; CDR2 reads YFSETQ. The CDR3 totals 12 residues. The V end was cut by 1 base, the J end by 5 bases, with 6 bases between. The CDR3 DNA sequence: TGCGCCAGCAGCTTGAAGAAGGAGACCCAGTACTTC. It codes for CASSLKKETQYF.

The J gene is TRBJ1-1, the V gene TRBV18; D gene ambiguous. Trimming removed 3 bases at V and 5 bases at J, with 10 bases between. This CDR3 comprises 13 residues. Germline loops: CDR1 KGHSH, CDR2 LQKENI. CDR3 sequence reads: CASSPTLATEAFF. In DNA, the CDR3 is TGTGCCAGCTCACCCACCCTGGCGACTGAAGCTTTCTTT.

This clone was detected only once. CDR3 region: CATSRDLRGGKLFF. CDR3 in DNA: TGTGCCACCAGCAGAGATCTGAGGGGCGGAAAACTGTTTTTT. The V and J genes are TRBV15 and TRBJ1-4, with D possibly TRBD1 on 5 matching bases. Per germline, CDR1 LNHNV and CDR2 YYDKDF (reference sequence). Trimming removed 0 bases from V and 10 bases from J, with 12 bases in between. The CDR3 has 14 amino acids.

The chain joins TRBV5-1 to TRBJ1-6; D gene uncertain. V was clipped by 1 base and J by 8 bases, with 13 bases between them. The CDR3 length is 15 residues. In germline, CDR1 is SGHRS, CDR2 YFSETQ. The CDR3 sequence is CASSLSSVADSPLHF. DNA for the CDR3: TGCGCCAGCAGCTTGTCTTCTGTAGCCGATTCACCCCTCCACTTT.

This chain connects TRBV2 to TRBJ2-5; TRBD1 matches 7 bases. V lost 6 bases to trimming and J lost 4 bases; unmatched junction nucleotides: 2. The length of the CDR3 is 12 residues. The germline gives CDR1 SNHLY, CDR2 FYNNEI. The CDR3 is CASRGQRETQYF. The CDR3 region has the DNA TGTGCCAGCAGGGGACAGCGAGAGACCCAGTACTTC.

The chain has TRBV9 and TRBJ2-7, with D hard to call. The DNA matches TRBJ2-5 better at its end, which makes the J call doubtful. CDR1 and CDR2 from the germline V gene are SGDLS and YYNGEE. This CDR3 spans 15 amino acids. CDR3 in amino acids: CASSVARASQETQYF. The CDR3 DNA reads TGTGCCAGCAGCGTAGCTAGGGCGTCCCAAGAGACCCAGTACTTC.

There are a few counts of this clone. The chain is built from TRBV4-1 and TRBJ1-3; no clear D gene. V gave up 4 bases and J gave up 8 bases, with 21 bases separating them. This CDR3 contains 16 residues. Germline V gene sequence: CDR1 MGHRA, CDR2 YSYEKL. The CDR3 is CASSPIRATPGDTIYF. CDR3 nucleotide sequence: TGCGCCAGCAGCCCGATACGGGCCACGCCCGGGGACACCATATATTTT.